The T cell receptor (beta chain) under discussion was sequenced for a study of blood T cell repertoires in COVID-19. Overall study: PBMCs, B-cell-depleted T cells, or T cells were the source of the cDNA or gDNA that made up the material.

In assigning cohorts, the study relied on participant-reported clinical history. In the authors' methods: Estimates of nucleated cell counts were drawn from the amplification of reference gene primers. Profiling relied on immunoSEQ multiplex PCR, and the TCRdb table lists in-frame clones only, not all of them. That table gives V, J and clone size, and the DNA gave D and trimming. Of around 220,000 clones in the sample, about 84% were seen once. This CDR3 has 14 residues. V was clipped by 1 base and J by 2 bases, with 7 bases between them. Germline assignment: CDR1 SGHRS and CDR2 YFSETQ. Sequencing used PBMCs or T cells enriched from blood (not recorded which). The rearrangement links TRBV5-1 to TRBJ2-1; perhaps TRBD1 as D (6 bases). The origin of this receptor is a woman in her thirties or forties with acute COVID-19. CDR3 region: CASSLTGPYNEQFF. CDR3 nucleotides: TGCGCCAGCAGCTTGACAGGGCCCTACAATGAGCAGTTCTTC. Drawing the rest from reference TRBV5-1 and TRBJ2-1, the complete variable domain is KAGVTQTPRYLIKTRGQQVTLSCSPISGHRSVSWYQQTPGQGLQFLFEYFSETQRNKGNFPGRFSGRQFSNSRSEMNVSTLELGDSALYLCASSLTGPYNEQFFGPGTRLTVL.